These 22 T cell receptor beta chains were all obtained from the same sample, sequenced in a study of Ad26.COV2.S vaccination and SARS-CoV-2 variants. Indicated treatment: 15 to 20 received Ad26.COV2.S at low or high dose, single or two shots; 5 received placebo; per-sample allocation not given. It was on day 63 after the first vaccine or placebo injection that samples were taken. Using immunoSEQ multiplex PCR, the repertoire was profiled, and TCRdb retains in-frame clones only, with some absent. Among hundreds of thousands of clones listed, 89% were seen once. Sequenced material: peripheral blood, taken in a trial of Ad26.COV2.S vaccine versus placebo. These receptor sequences come from a person between 18 and 65 years old who received the Ad26.COV2.S COVID-19 vaccine or a placebo.

J is TRBJ2-3 and V is TRBV7-2; 12 bases fit TRBD2. J lost 5 bases, V lost 3 bases, and 6 bases had no gene match. CDR1 SGHTA and CDR2 FQGNSA come from the germline V gene. This CDR3 contains 16 residues. Written as DNA, the CDR3 is TGTGCCAGCAGCTTTCTAGCGGGGGGGGTCGGAGATACGCAGTATTTT. This sequence encodes CASSFLAGGVGDTQYF.

The J gene is TRBJ1-1, the V gene TRBV30; 9 bases line up with TRBD1. V lost 5 bases, J lost 5 bases, and 6 bases stayed unmatched. CDR3 length: 13 residues. Germline CDR1 and CDR2: GTSNPN and SVGIG (reference sequence). The CDR3 loop reads CAWSTGGGTEAFF. The CDR3 DNA is TGTGCCTGGTCGACAGGGGGGGGGACTGAAGCTTTCTTT.

The V call is TRBV10-2, the J call TRBJ1-2, with D possibly matching TRBD1 (6 bases). The CDR3 totals 16 residues. Trimming pared 6 bases from V and 8 bases from J, leaving 25 bases between. The V gene's germline CDR1 is WSHSY and CDR2 SAAADI. The CDR3: CASSAIRDTDRRGYTF. The CDR3 nucleotides are TGCGCCAGCAGCGCGATCCGGGACACGGATAGGCGCGGCTACACCTTC.

This clone was detected a few times. The rearrangement joins TRBV6-6 to TRBJ2-1, with 9 bases matching TRBD1. V shed 5 bases, J shed 7 bases, and the junction held 12 bases outside the gene matches. Germline CDR1 and CDR2: MNHNY and SVGAGI (reference sequence). The CDR3 length is 16 residues. CDR3 bases: TGTGCCAGCAGTCAAGATGGACAGGGGTGGGGAAATGAGCAGTTCTTC. Its protein product is CASSQDGQGWGNEQFF.

J is TRBJ2-7 and V is TRBV18; D is possibly TRBD1 or TRBD2 (5 bases each). This CDR3 is 13 amino acids long. The V end was cut by 6 bases, the J end by 3 bases, with 12 bases between. CDR1 is KGHSH and CDR2 is LQKENI in the germline V gene. CDR3 region: CASSGDQLYEQYF. As DNA, the CDR3 is TGTGCCAGCTCGGGGGATCAACTCTACGAGCAGTACTTC.

This clone was counted only a few times. The gene calls are TRBV19 and TRBJ1-5; 7 bases map to TRBD1. J gave up 7 bases and V 6 bases, and 9 bases lay outside the gene matches. From germline, CDR1 is LNHDA and CDR2 SQIVND (reference sequence). The CDR3 consists of 14 residues. The CDR3 coding sequence is TGTGCCAGTAGGTCGAGGGGGCAGGGACAGCCCCAGCATTTT. It yields the protein CASRSRGQGQPQHF. Together with reference TRBV19 and TRBJ1-5, the CDR3 gives the full variable domain: DGGITQSPKYLFRKEGQNVTLSCEQNLNHDAMYWYRQDPGQGLRLIYYSQIVNDFQKGDIAEGYSVSREKKESFPLTVTSAQKNPTAFYLCASRSRGQGQPQHFGDGTRLSIL.

This rearrangement joins TRBV14 to TRBJ2-6, with 9 bases fitting TRBD1. The CDR3 is made up of 17 amino acids. CDR1 SGHDN and CDR2 FVKESK come from the germline V gene. V gave up 6 bases and J gave up 0 bases; unmatched junction bases: 6. CDR3 protein: CASRKTGGASGANVLTF. For the CDR3, the DNA is TGTGCCAGCAGAAAGACAGGGGGAGCCTCTGGGGCCAACGTCCTGACTTTC.

The chain uses TRBV10-3 and TRBJ1-1; 8 positions match TRBD1. The V and J ends lost 11 bases and 3 bases, in that order; junction bases with no gene match: 8. The CDR3 extends over 13 amino acids. The V gene's germline CDR1 is ENHRY and CDR2 SYGVKD. CDR3 sequence reads: CAVNRGGDTEAFF. Written as DNA, the CDR3 is TGTGCCGTTAACAGGGGGGGGGACACTGAAGCTTTCTTT.

The chain uses TRBV18 and TRBJ2-1, with D hard to call. Trimming took 6 bases from V and 6 from J, leaving 6 bases between them. CDR1 KGHSH and CDR2 LQKENI come from the germline V gene. The CDR3 sequence is 11 residues long. Here the CDR3 DNA reads TGTGCCAGCTCTCGAACCAATGAGCAGTTCTTC. Protein sequence: CASSRTNEQFF.

This chain's CDR3 is CASSPGQYGAEAFF. The CDR3, as DNA: TGTGCCAGCAGCCCAGGACAGTATGGGGCCGAAGCTTTCTTT. The chain has TRBV6-5 and TRBJ1-1; D is perhaps TRBD1 (6 bases). Germline CDR1 and CDR2: MNHEY and SVGAGI. The CDR3 consists of 14 residues. Trimming removed 6 bases at V and 8 bases at J, with 19 bases between.

This clone is a singleton in its sample. In DNA, the CDR3 is TGTGCCACCAGCAGACGAACTAGCGGAGCCTACGAGCAGTACTTC. Protein: CATSRRTSGAYEQYF. The chain carries TRBV15 and TRBJ2-7; 8 positions match TRBD2. Germline V gene lookup returns CDR1 LNHNV and CDR2 YYDKDF (reference sequence). The J segment lost 2 bases and the V segment lost 2 bases, leaving 5 bases of the junction unmatched. The CDR3 is 15 residues long. Supplemented by reference TRBV15 and TRBJ2-7, the full variable domain reads DAMVIQNPRYQVTQFGKPVTLSCSQTLNHNVMYWYQQKSSQAPKLLFHYYDKDFNNEADTPDNFQSRRPNTSFCFLDIRSPGLGDTAMYLCATSRRTSGAYEQYFGPGTRLTVT.

The rearrangement links TRBV4-1 to TRBJ2-1; TRBD2 aligns across 9 bases. Germline V CDR1 and CDR2: MGHRA, YSYEKL. The junction had 2 bases not matched to a gene; V was cut back by 3 bases and J by 2 bases. This CDR3 is built from 15 residues. CDR3 amino acids: CASSQTSGPYNEQFF. The CDR3 region has the DNA TGCGCCAGCAGCCAGACTAGCGGTCCCTACAATGAGCAGTTCTTC.

This chain connects TRBV5-1 to TRBJ2-3; D possibly matches TRBD1 or TRBD2 (6 bases each). The CDR3 is 15 amino acids. The ends were cut back, 0 bases at V and 4 bases at J, with 12 bases in the middle. Germline CDR1 SGHRS, CDR2 YFSETQ. The CDR3 DNA reads TGCGCCAGCAGCTTGGCGCCGGAGGGGGCAGATACGCAGTATTTT. Protein sequence: CASSLAPEGADTQYF.

This chain joins TRBV6-5 and TRBJ2-3; D call uncertain. The ends were cut back, 10 bases at V and 2 bases at J, with 16 bases in the middle. Germline-derived CDR1 and CDR2 are MNHEY and SVGAGI. The CDR3 covers 14 residues. DNA for the CDR3: TGTGCCACCGTAGCTCTACAGAACACAGATACGCAGTATTTT. Translation: CATVALQNTDTQYF.

The gene calls are TRBV6-6 and TRBJ2-1; 9 nucleotides match TRBD1. The germline CDR1 and CDR2 sequences are MNHNY and SVGAGI (reference sequence). CDR3 length equals 14 residues. V dropped 6 bases and J dropped 10; count of bases not matched to a gene: 10. CDR3 DNA sequence: TGTGCCAGCAGCCCGGGACAGGGTCTCCTCGAGCAGTTCTTC. Protein sequence: CASSPGQGLLEQFF.

This clone was found once. This chain uses TRBV5-1 with TRBJ2-5, with a tentative D call TRBD1 (6 bases). This CDR3 spans 15 amino acids. CDR1 and CDR2 from the germline V gene are SGHRS and YFSETQ. With 4 bases removed from V and 0 bases from J, the gap between germline ends came to 13 bases. CDR3 in amino acids: CASSEDSPNQETQYF. In nucleotides, the CDR3 is TGCGCCAGCAGCGAGGACAGTCCTAACCAAGAGACCCAGTACTTC.

The chain uses TRBV6-6 and TRBJ1-4; 8 positions match TRBD1. Germline CDR1 is MNHNY and CDR2 is SVGAGI (reference sequence). This CDR3 has 14 residues. J gave up 7 bases and V 5 bases, and 6 bases lay outside the gene matches. CDR3 nucleotides: TGTGCCAGCAGTCCCGACAGGGGTGGTGAAAAACTGTTTTTT. Translation: CASSPDRGGEKLFF.

The rearrangement links TRBV16 to TRBJ2-5, with 10 positions matching TRBD1. The trim removed 5 bases at V and 2 bases at J, leaving 8 bases unmatched. CDR1 KGHSY and CDR2 FQNENV come from the germline V gene. This CDR3 contains 16 residues. This CDR3 reads CASSKGDRGGQETQYF. The CDR3 nucleotides read TGTGCCAGCAGCAAAGGGGACAGGGGAGGACAAGAGACCCAGTACTTC.

The CDR3: CASSIGPGATGELFF. CDR3 nucleotides: TGTGCCAGTAGTATAGGTCCGGGGGCGACCGGGGAGCTGTTTTTT. The chain employs TRBV19 and TRBJ2-2; D is tentatively TRBD1 or TRBD2 (6 bases each). Germline loops: CDR1 LNHDA, CDR2 SQIVND (reference sequence). The CDR3 consists of 15 residues. The V gene lost 1 base and the J gene lost 5 bases, with 11 bases spanning the gap.

A single count supports this clone. The genes are TRBV18 and TRBJ2-5; TRBD2 might be the D (6 bases). This CDR3 has 15 residues. Deletions cut 2 bases from V and 4 bases from J, with 14 bases between. CDR1 is KGHSH, CDR2 LQKENI, per germline. In nucleotides, the CDR3 is TGTGCCAGCTCACCAGAGTCTAGGGGAGGAGAGACCCAGTACTTC. It specifies CASSPESRGGETQYF.

V usage is TRBV4-1 and J usage is TRBJ2-2, with D possibly matching TRBD1 (5 bases). Germline V gene data show CDR1 as MGHRA and CDR2 as YSYEKL. The V and J ends lost 0 bases and 4 bases respectively, with 12 bases between them. This CDR3 has 16 amino acids. CDR3 sequence: CASSQDRTPTTGELFF. The CDR3 region has the DNA TGCGCCAGCAGCCAAGACCGGACACCCACCACCGGGGAGCTGTTTTTT.

CDR3 in amino acids: CASSRGPTTTNEKLFF. For the CDR3, the DNA is TGTGCCAGCAGCCGTGGGCCGACTACAACTAATGAAAAACTGTTTTTT. This rearrangement joins TRBV7-2 to TRBJ1-4; D unclear. Trimming stripped 5 bases from V and 0 bases from J, with 13 bases between. This CDR3 comprises 16 residues. Germline V gene lookup returns CDR1 SGHTA and CDR2 FQGNSA.